This TCR beta chain was sequenced for a study of CD8+ T cells in alopecia areata. Sequencing relied on a cDNA template that was reverse transcribed from extracted RNA. This table comes from immunoSEQ multiplex PCR, and its TCRdb copy is limited to in-frame clones, with some not included. The sample records 200,000 to 250,000 clones, around 65% being singletons. The CDR3 covers 13 residues. V was clipped by 6 bases and J by 3 bases; unmatched bases: 4. Germline V gene lookup returns CDR1 SQVTM and CDR2 ANQGSEA. The treatment is: oral pan-JAK inhibitor, 5-10 mg twice daily. The TCR sequence derives from a human donor with alopecia areata. The J gene is TRBJ1-1, the V gene TRBV29-1; 10 bases map to TRBD1. This material consisted of CD4+ T cells sorted from blood, taken between weeks 43 and 45, from a patient treated with tofacitinib. This CDR3 reads CSVSGQGDTEAFF. Here the CDR3 DNA reads TGCAGCGTCAGCGGACAGGGGGACACTGAAGCTTTCTTT.